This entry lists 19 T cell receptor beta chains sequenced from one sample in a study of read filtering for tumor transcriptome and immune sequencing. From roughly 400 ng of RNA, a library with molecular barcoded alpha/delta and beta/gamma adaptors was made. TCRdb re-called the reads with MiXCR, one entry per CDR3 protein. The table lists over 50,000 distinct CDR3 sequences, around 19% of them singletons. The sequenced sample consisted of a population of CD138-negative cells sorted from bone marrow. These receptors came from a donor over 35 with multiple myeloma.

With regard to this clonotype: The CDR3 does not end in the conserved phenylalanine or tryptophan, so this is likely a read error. The CDR3 DNA sequence: TGCAGTACTAGAGCCCTAGCGGGAGTTTCCGGGGAGCTGTTTCTT. The encoded protein is CSTRALAGVSGELFL. The chain joins TRBV20-1 to TRBJ2-2; 10 positions match TRBD2. This CDR3 comprises 15 residues. Germline CDR1 and CDR2: DFQATT and SNEGSKA (reference sequence).

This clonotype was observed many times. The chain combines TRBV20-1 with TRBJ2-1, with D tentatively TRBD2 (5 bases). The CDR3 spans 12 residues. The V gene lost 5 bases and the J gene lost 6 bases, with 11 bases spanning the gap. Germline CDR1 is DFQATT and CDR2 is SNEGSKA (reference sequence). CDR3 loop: CSAERGSNEQFF. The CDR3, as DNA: TGCAGTGCTGAGCGCGGGTCCAATGAGCAGTTCTTC.

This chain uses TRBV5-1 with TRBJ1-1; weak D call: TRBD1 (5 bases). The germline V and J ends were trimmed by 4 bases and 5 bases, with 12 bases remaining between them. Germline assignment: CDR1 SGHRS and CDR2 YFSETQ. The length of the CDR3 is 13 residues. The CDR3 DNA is TGCGCCAGCAGCGGGGGGATGAGGACTGAAGCTTTCTTT. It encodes CASSGGMRTEAFF.

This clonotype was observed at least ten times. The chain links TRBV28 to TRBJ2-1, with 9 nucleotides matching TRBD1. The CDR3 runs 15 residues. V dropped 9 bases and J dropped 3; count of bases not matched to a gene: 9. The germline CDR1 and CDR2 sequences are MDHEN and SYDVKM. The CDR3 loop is CASQDWGQGYNEQFF. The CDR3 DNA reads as TGTGCCAGTCAAGACTGGGGACAGGGCTACAATGAGCAGTTCTTC.

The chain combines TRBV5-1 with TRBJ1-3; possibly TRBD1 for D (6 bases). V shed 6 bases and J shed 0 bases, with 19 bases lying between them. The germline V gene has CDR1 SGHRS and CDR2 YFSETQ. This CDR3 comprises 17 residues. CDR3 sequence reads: CASTGAEGLSSGNTIYF. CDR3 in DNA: TGCGCCAGCACGGGGGCAGAAGGATTGAGCTCTGGAAACACCATATATTTT.

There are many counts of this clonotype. CDR3 in amino acids: CASSTGRGTEAFF. The CDR3 nucleotides are TGTGCCAGCAGTACAGGGCGAGGCACTGAAGCTTTCTTT. The chain combines TRBV2 with TRBJ1-1; D possibly corresponds to TRBD1 (6 bases). Germline CDR1 is SNHLY and CDR2 is FYNNEI. This CDR3 spans 13 amino acids. Deletions cut 5 bases from V and 4 bases from J, with 11 bases between.

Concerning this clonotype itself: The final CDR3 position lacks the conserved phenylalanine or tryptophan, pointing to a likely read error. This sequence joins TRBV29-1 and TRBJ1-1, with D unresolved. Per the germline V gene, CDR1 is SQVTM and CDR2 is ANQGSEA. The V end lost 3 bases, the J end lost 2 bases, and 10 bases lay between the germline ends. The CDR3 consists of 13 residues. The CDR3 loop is CSVEIGANTEAFI. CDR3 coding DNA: TGCAGCGTTGAGATAGGAGCTAACACTGAAGCTTTCATT.

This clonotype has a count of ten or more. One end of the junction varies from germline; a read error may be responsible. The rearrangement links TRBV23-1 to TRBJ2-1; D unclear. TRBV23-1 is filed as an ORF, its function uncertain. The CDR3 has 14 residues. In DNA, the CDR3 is TGCGCCAGCAGTCAATCGTGGACCGTCAGAGAGCAGTCCTTC. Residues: CASSQSWTVREQSF.

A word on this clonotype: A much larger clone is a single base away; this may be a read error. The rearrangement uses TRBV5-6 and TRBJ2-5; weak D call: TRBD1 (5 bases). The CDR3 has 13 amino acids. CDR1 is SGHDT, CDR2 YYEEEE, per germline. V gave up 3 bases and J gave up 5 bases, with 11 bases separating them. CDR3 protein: CASSSPGRETQYF. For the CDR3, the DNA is TGTGCCAGCAGCTCGCCAGGGCGGGAGACCCAGTACTTC.

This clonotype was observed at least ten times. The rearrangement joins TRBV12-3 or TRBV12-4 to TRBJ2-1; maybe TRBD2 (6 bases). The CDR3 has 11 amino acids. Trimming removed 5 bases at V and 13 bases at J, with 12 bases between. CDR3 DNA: TGTGCCAGCAGTCCTGGGGGGTTCCAGTTCTTC. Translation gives CASSPGGFQFF.

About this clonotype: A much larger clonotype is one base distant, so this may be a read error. CDR3 region: CASSELASGLQETQYF. The CDR3 nucleotides are TGTGCCAGCAGTGAGCTAGCATCGGGGTTACAAGAGACCCAGTACTTC. The genes are TRBV2 and TRBJ2-5; maybe TRBD2 (5 bases). The CDR3 loop spans 16 amino acids. Germline V CDR1 and CDR2: SNHLY, FYNNEI. Trimming took 3 bases from V and 2 from J, leaving 16 bases between them. The full variable domain, rest sourced from reference TRBV2 and TRBJ2-5, is EPEVTQTPSHQVTQMGQEVILRCVPISNHLYFYWYRQILGQKVEFLVSFYNNEISEKSEIFDDQFSVERPDGSNFTLKIRSTKLEDSAMYFCASSELASGLQETQYFGPGTRLLVL.

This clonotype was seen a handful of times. The CDR3 reads CASSSPGTGVIMSNQPQHF. As DNA, the CDR3 is TGTGCCAGCAGTTCTCCCGGGACAGGGGTAATAATGAGCAATCAGCCCCAGCATTTT. The chain carries TRBV6-2 or TRBV6-3 and TRBJ1-5; TRBD1 aligns across 10 bases. The germline V gene has CDR1 MNHEY and CDR2 SVGEGT. The CDR3 sequence is 19 residues long. V gave up 4 bases and J gave up 1 base; unmatched junction bases: 13.

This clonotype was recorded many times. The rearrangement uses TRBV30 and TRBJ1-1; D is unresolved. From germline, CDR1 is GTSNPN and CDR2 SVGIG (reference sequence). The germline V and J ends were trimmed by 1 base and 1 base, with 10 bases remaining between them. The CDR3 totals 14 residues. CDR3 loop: CAWSGYMKNTEAFF. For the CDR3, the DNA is TGTGCCTGGAGTGGGTATATGAAGAACACTGAAGCTTTCTTT.

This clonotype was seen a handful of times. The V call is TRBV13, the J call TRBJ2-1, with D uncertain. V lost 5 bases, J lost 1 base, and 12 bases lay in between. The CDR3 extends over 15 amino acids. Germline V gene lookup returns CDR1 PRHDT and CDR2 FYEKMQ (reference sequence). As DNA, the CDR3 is TGTGCCAGCAGCACTAACAGAATGTCCTACAATGAGCAGTTCTTC. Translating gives CASSTNRMSYNEQFF.

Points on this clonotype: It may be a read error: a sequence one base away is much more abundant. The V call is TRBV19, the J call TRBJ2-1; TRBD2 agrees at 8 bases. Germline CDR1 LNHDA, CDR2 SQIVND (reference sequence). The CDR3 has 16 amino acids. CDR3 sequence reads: CASSIGVTSVYSEQFF. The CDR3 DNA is TGTGCCAGTAGTATTGGGGTGACTAGCGTGTACAGTGAGCAGTTCTTC.

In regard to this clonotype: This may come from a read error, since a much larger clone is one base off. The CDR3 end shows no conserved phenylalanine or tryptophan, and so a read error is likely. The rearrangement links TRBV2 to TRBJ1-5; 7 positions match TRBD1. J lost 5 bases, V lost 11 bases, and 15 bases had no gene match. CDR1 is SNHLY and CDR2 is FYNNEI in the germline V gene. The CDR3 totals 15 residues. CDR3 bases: TGTGCCGGCACCCCTAGGGGGCCAGGGGATCAGCCCCAGCATTCT. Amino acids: CAGTPRGPGDQPQHS.

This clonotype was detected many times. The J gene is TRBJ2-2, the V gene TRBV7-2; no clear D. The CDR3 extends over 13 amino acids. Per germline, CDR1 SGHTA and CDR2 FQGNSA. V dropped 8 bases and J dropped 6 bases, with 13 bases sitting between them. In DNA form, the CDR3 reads TGTGCCAGCCGCCTGGTGTATCCCGGGGAGCTGTTTTTT. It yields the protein CASRLVYPGELFF. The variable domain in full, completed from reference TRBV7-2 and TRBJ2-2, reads GAGVSQSPSNKVTEKGKDVELRCDPISGHTALYWYRQSLGQGLEFLIYFQGNSAPDKSGLPSDRFSAERTGGSVSTLTIQRTQQEDSAVYLCASRLVYPGELFFGEGSRLTVL.

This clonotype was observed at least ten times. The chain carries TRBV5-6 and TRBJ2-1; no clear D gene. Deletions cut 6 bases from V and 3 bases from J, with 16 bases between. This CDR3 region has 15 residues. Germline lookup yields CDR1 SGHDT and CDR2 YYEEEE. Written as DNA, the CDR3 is TGTGCCAGCACCCCACCTGAACAGTTCTACAATGAGCAGTTCTTC. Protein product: CASTPPEQFYNEQFF.

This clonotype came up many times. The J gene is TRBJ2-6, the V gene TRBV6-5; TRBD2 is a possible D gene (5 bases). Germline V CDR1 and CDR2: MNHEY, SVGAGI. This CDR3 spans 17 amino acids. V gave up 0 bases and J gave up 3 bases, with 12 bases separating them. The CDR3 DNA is TGTGCCAGCAGTTACTCCGGAACGGGGTATGGGGCCAACGTCCTGACTTTC. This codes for CASSYSGTGYGANVLTF.